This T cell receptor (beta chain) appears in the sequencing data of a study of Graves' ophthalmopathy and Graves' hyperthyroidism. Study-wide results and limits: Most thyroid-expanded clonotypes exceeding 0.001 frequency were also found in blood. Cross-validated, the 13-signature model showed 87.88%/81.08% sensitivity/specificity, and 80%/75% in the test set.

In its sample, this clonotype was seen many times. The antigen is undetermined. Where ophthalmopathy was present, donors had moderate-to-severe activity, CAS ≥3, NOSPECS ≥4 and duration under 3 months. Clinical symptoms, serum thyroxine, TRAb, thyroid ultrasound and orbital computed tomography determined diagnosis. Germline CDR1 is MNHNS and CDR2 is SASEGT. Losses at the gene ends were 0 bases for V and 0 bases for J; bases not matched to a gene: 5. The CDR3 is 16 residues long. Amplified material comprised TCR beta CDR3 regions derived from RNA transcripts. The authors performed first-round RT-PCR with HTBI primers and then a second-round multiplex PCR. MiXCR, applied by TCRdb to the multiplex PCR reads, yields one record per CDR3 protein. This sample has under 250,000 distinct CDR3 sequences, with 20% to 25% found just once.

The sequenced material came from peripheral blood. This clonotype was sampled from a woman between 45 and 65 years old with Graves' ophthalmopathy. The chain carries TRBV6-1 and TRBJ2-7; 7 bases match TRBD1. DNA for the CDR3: TGTGCCAGCAGTGAAGCGTCGGGACAGCTCTCCTACGAGCAGTACTTC. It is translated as CASSEASGQLSYEQYF.